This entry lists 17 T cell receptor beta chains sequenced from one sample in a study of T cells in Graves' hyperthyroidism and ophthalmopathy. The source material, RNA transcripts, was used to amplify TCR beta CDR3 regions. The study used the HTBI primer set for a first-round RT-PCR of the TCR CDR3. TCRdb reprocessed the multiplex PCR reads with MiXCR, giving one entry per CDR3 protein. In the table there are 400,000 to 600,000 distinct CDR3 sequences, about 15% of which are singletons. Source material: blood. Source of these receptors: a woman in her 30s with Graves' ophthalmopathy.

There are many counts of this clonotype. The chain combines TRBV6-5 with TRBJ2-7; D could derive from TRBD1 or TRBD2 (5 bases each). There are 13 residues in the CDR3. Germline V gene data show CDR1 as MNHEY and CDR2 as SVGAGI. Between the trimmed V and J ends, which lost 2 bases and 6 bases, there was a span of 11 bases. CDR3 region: CASSYGGRSEQYF. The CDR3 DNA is TGTGCCAGCAGTTACGGGGGAAGGAGCGAGCAGTACTTC.

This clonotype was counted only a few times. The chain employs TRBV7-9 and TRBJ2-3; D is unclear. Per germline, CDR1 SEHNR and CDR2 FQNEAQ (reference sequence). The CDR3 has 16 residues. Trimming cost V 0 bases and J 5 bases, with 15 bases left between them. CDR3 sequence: CASSLAPLLYGDTQYF. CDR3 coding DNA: TGTGCCAGCAGCTTAGCGCCTCTTCTCTATGGAGATACGCAGTATTTT.

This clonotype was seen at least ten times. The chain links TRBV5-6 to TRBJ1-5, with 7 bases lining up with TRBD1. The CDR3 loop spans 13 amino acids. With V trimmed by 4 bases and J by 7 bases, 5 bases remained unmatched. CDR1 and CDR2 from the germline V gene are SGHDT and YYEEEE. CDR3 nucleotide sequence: TGTGCCAGCAGCATGAAACAGGGGCAGCCCCAGCATTTT. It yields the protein CASSMKQGQPQHF.

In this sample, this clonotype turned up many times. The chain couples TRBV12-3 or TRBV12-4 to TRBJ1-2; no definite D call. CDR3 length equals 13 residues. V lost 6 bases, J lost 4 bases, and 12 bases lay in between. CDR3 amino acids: CASSLFGSYGYTF. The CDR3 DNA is TGTGCCAGCAGCCTTTTTGGTAGCTATGGCTACACCTTC.

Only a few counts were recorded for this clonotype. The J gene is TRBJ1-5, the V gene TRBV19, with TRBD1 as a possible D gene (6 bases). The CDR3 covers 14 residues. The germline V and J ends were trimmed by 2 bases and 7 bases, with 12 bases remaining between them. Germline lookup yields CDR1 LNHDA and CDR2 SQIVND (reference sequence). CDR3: CASSILQGGQPQHF. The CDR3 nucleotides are TGTGCCAGTAGTATATTACAGGGTGGACAGCCCCAGCATTTT.

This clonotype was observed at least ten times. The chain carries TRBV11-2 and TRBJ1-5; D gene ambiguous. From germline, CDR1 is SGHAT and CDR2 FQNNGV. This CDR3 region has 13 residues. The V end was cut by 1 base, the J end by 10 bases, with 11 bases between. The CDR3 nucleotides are TGTGCCAGCAGCTTAGTAAGGTTTGGTCCCCAGCATTTT. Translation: CASSLVRFGPQHF.

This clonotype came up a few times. The CDR3 loop is CASSTQGAYYGYTF. The CDR3, as DNA: TGTGCCAGTAGTACACAGGGGGCCTACTATGGCTACACCTTC. The chain has TRBV19 and TRBJ1-2, with TRBD1 identical over 9 bases. V lost 4 bases to trimming and J lost 3 bases; unmatched junction nucleotides: 3. Germline-derived CDR1 and CDR2 are LNHDA and SQIVND (reference sequence). This CDR3 is built from 14 residues.

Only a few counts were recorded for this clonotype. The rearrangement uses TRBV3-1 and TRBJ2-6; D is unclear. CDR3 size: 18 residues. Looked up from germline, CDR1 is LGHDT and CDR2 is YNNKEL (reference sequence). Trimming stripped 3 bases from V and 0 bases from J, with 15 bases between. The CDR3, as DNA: TGTGCCAGCAGCCACCCGACACAAGCCCTCTCTGGGGCCAACGTCCTGACTTTC. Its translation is CASSHPTQALSGANVLTF.

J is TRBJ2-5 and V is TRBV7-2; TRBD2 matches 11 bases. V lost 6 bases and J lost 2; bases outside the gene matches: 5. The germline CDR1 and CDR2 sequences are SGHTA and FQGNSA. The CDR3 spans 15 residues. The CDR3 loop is CASSRTSGFQETQYF. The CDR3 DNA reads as TGTGCCAGCAGTAGGACTAGCGGGTTTCAAGAGACCCAGTACTTC. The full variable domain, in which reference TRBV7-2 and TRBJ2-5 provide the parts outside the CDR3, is GAGVSQSPSNKVTEKGKDVELRCDPISGHTALYWYRQSLGQGLEFLIYFQGNSAPDKSGLPSDRFSAERTGGSVSTLTIQRTQQEDSAVYLCASSRTSGFQETQYFGPGTRLLVL.

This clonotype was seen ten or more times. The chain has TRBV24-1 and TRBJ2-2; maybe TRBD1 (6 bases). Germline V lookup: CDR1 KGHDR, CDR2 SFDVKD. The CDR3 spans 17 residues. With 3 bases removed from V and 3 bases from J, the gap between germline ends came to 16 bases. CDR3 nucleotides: TGTGCCACCAGTGATGGGGCACAGGGTCGCGACACCGGGGAGCTGTTTTTT. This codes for CATSDGAQGRDTGELFF.

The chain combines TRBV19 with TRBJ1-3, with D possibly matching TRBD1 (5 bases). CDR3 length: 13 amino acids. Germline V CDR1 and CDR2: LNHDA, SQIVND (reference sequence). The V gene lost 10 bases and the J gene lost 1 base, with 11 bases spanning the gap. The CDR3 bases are TGTGCCACGACAGCCTTTTCTGGAAACACCATATATTTT. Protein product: CATTAFSGNTIYF. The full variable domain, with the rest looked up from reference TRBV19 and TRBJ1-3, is DGGITQSPKYLFRKEGQNVTLSCEQNLNHDAMYWYRQDPGQGLRLIYYSQIVNDFQKGDIAEGYSVSREKKESFPLTVTSAQKNPTAFYLCATTAFSGNTIYFGEGSWLTVV.

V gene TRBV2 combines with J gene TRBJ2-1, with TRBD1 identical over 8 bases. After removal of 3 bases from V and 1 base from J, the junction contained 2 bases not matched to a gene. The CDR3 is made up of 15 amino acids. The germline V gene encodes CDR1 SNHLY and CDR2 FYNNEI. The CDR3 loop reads CASSETGASYNEQFF. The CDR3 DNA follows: TGTGCCAGCAGTGAGACAGGGGCATCCTACAATGAGCAGTTCTTC.

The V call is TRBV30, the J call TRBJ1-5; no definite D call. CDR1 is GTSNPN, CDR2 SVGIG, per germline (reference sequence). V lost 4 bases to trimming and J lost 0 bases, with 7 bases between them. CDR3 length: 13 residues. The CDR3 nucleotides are TGTGCCTGGACAGAAAATAGCAATCAGCCCCAGCATTTT. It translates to CAWTENSNQPQHF.

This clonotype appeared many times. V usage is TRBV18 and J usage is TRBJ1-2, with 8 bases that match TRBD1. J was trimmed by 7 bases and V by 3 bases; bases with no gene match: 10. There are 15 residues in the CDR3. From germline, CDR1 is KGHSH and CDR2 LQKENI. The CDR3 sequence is CASSPTMDRERGYTF. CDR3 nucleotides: TGTGCCAGCTCACCGACCATGGACAGGGAACGTGGCTACACCTTC.

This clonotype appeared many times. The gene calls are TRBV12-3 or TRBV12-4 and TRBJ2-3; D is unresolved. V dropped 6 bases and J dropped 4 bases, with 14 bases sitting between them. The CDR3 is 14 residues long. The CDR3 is CASSRHLGADTQYF. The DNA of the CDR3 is TGTGCCAGCAGCCGCCACCTAGGTGCAGATACGCAGTATTTT.

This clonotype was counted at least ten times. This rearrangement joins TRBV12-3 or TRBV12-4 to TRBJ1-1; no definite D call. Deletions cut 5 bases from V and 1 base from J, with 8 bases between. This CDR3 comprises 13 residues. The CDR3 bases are TGTGCCAGCAGTCACCGGTGGAACACTGAAGCTTTCTTT. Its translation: CASSHRWNTEAFF.

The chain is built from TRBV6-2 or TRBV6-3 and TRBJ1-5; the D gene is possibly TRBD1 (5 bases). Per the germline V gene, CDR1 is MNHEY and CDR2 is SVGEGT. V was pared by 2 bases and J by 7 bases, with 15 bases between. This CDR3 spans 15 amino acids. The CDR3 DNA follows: TGTGCCAGCAGTTACGGGTCCAGGGATGAACAGCCCCAGCATTTT. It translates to CASSYGSRDEQPQHF.